This T cell receptor (beta chain) was recorded in a study of blood T cell repertoires in COVID-19. Method: immunoSEQ multiplex PCR; TCRdb's copy keeps in-frame clones and lacks some. The profile shows roughly 69,000 clones, about nine tenths of them singletons. The receptor was isolated from a human donor in a cohort sampled during active COVID-19. Sequences were obtained from peripheral blood.

CDR3 amino acids: CATIQGGANVLTF. For the CDR3, the DNA is TGCGCCACCATCCAGGGTGGGGCCAACGTCCTGACTTTC. V gene TRBV10-1 combines with J gene TRBJ2-6, with TRBD1 as a possible D gene (5 bases). V was trimmed by 10 bases and J by 3 bases, leaving 10 bases between them. The CDR3 spans 13 residues. From germline, CDR1 is WNHNN and CDR2 SYGVQD (reference sequence).